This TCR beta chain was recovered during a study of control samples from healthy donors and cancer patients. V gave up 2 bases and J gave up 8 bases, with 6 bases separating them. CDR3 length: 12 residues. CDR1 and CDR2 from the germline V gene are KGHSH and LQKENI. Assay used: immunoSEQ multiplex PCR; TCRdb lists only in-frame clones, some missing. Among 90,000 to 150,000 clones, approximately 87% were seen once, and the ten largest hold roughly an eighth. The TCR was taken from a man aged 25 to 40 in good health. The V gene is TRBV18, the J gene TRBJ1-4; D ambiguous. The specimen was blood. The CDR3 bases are TGTGCCAGCTCACCATTTACCGAAAAACTGTTTTTT. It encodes CASSPFTEKLFF.